This entry lists 27 T cell receptor beta chains sequenced from one sample in a study of T cells in Graves' hyperthyroidism and ophthalmopathy. TCR beta CDR3 regions were amplified from RNA transcripts. First-round RT-PCR targeting the TCR CDR3 was performed with the HTBI primer set. TCRdb itself ran the multiplex PCR reads through MiXCR, one entry per CDR3 protein. The sample carries fewer than 550,000 distinct CDR3 sequences, approximately 14% recorded once. Sequenced input: blood. These receptor sequences come from a young woman with Graves' hyperthyroidism.

Ten or more counts support this clonotype. This sequence joins TRBV6-1 and TRBJ2-1; D remains ambiguous. Trimming stripped 5 bases from V and 9 bases from J, with 23 bases between. The CDR3 runs 16 residues. Looked up from germline, CDR1 is MNHNS and CDR2 is SASEGT. Here the CDR3 reads CASSLPGLTLVVEQFF. CDR3 bases: TGTGCCAGCAGTCTACCTGGGCTGACTCTGGTCGTTGAGCAGTTCTTC.

Many counts were recorded for this clonotype. The chain recombines TRBV19 with TRBJ1-5; weak D call: TRBD1 (6 bases). Trimming stripped 8 bases from V and 3 bases from J, with 11 bases between. The CDR3 spans 13 residues. Germline V gene data show CDR1 as LNHDA and CDR2 as SQIVND (reference sequence). Here the CDR3 reads CASGRDTNQPQHF. The CDR3 coding sequence is TGTGCCAGTGGCCGGGACACCAATCAGCCCCAGCATTTT.

The table lists this clonotype with many counts. V and J are TRBV2 and TRBJ1-2; possible D gene TRBD1, 5 bases. Trimming pared 8 bases from V and 5 bases from J, leaving 15 bases between. Germline CDR1 is SNHLY and CDR2 is FYNNEI. The CDR3 totals 13 residues. The DNA of the CDR3 is TGTGCCAGCGGGGACTCCGTCGGGTATGGCTACACCTTC. This encodes CASGDSVGYGYTF. Combining the CDR3 with reference TRBV2 and TRBJ1-2 gives the whole variable domain EPEVTQTPSHQVTQMGQEVILRCVPISNHLYFYWYRQILGQKVEFLVSFYNNEISEKSEIFDDQFSVERPDGSNFTLKIRSTKLEDSAMYFCASGDSVGYGYTFGSGTRLTVV.

This clonotype was observed at least ten times. This chain links TRBV30 with TRBJ1-2; D is uncertain. The germline V gene has CDR1 GTSNPN and CDR2 SVGIG (reference sequence). Between the trimmed V and J ends, which lost 1 base and 4 bases, there was a span of 10 bases. This CDR3 comprises 13 residues. This CDR3 reads CAWSGGPPYGYTF. The CDR3 region has the DNA TGTGCCTGGAGTGGAGGGCCGCCCTATGGCTACACCTTC. The complete variable domain, with remaining parts taken from reference TRBV30 and TRBJ1-2, reads SQTIHQWPATLVQPVGSPLSLECTVEGTSNPNLYWYRQAAGRGLQLLFYSVGIGQISSEVPQNLSASRPQDRQFILSSKKLLLSDSGFYLCAWSGGPPYGYTFGSGTRLTVV.

This clonotype was seen more than once but under ten times. V and J are TRBV3-1 and TRBJ1-3; 7 nucleotides match TRBD1. The CDR3 is 15 amino acids. J gave up 2 bases and V 4 bases, and 5 bases lay outside the gene matches. Germline lookup yields CDR1 LGHDT and CDR2 YNNKEL (reference sequence). CDR3 DNA sequence: TGTGCCAGCAGCCTAGGGCAGGGGGCTGGAAACACCATATATTTT. It yields the protein CASSLGQGAGNTIYF.

This clonotype was seen repeatedly, ten times or more. The CDR3 spells CASSPRPGGGYNEQFF. The CDR3 bases are TGTGCCAGCAGCCCCCGGCCGGGGGGAGGCTACAATGAGCAGTTCTTC. The genes are TRBV7-2 and TRBJ2-1, with 7 nucleotides matching TRBD2. The germline V gene encodes CDR1 SGHTA and CDR2 FQGNSA. The CDR3 is 16 amino acids. With V trimmed by 5 bases and J by 3 bases, 10 bases remained unmatched.

The chain employs TRBV5-1 and TRBJ1-6, with a possible D match to TRBD1 (6 bases). V was shortened by 3 bases and J by 10 bases, with 14 bases between the two germline ends. CDR1 is SGHRS and CDR2 is YFSETQ in the germline V gene. The CDR3 is made up of 14 amino acids. The CDR3 DNA reads TGCGCCAGCAGCTCGACGGGGGCCGGGTCACCCCTCCACTTT. Translated: CASSSTGAGSPLHF. The full variable domain, its missing parts supplied by reference TRBV5-1 and TRBJ1-6, is KAGVTQTPRYLIKTRGQQVTLSCSPISGHRSVSWYQQTPGQGLQFLFEYFSETQRNKGNFPGRFSGRQFSNSRSEMNVSTLELGDSALYLCASSSTGAGSPLHFGNGTRLTVT.

The table lists this clonotype with many counts. J is TRBJ1-5 and V is TRBV19; 7 bases match TRBD1. V was clipped by 7 bases and J by 1 base; unmatched bases: 4. The CDR3 length is 14 residues. The V gene's germline CDR1 is LNHDA and CDR2 SQIVND (reference sequence). The chain's CDR3 is CASNPGQSNQPQHF. The CDR3 DNA reads as TGTGCCAGTAATCCGGGACAGAGCAATCAGCCCCAGCATTTT.

This clonotype showed up many times. V usage is TRBV18 and J usage is TRBJ2-4, with TRBD1 identical over 7 bases. The junction had 4 bases not matched to a gene; V was cut back by 6 bases and J by 2 bases. Germline CDR1 KGHSH, CDR2 LQKENI. The CDR3 sequence is 14 residues long. This CDR3 is CASSGDRSKNIQYF. The CDR3 DNA sequence: TGTGCCAGCTCGGGGGACAGATCCAAAAACATTCAGTACTTC.

This clonotype has at least ten counts. The chain uses TRBV20-1 and TRBJ1-4; D gene unclear. Germline CDR1 and CDR2: DFQATT and SNEGSKA (reference sequence). This CDR3 contains 15 residues. Trimming removed 0 bases from V and 0 bases from J, with 8 bases in between. Written as DNA, the CDR3 is TGCAGTGCTAGAGATGGCGGGACAACTAATGAAAAACTGTTTTTT. This gives the protein CSARDGGTTNEKLFF.

This clonotype has at least ten counts. The rearrangement joins TRBV18 to TRBJ2-7, with a tentative D call TRBD1 (5 bases). Germline CDR1 KGHSH, CDR2 LQKENI. The CDR3 has 15 residues. Trimming removed 0 bases from V and 9 bases from J, with 18 bases in between. The CDR3 DNA is TGTGCCAGCTCACCACCGTCGGCAGGGCAGGCTGCGCAGTACTTC. It encodes CASSPPSAGQAAQYF.

This clonotype was seen ten or more times. The chain couples TRBV3-1 to TRBJ1-6, with 8 bases matching TRBD1. This CDR3 is 15 amino acids long. V lost 4 bases, J lost 5 bases, and 4 bases stayed unmatched. Germline V CDR1 and CDR2: LGHDT, YNNKEL (reference sequence). The CDR3 reads CASSPFRGHNSPLHF. CDR3 sequence (DNA): TGTGCCAGCAGCCCTTTCAGGGGGCATAATTCACCCCTCCACTTT.

This clonotype was detected many times. The chain has TRBV7-9 and TRBJ1-4, with D perhaps matching TRBD1 (6 bases). The CDR3 consists of 15 residues. Germline values: CDR1 SEHNR, CDR2 FQNEAQ (reference sequence). The V and J ends lost 5 bases and 0 bases respectively, with 10 bases between them. CDR3 bases: TGTGCCAGCAGCAACAGGGTCCCAACTAATGAAAAACTGTTTTTT. Protein product: CASSNRVPTNEKLFF.

This chain joins TRBV11-1 and TRBJ1-5, with unresolved D. This CDR3 region has 14 residues. Trimming removed 5 bases from V and 3 bases from J, with 11 bases in between. Germline V lookup: CDR1 SGHAT, CDR2 FQDESV (reference sequence). The CDR3 sequence: CASSEAGNNQPQHF. The CDR3 DNA reads TGTGCCAGCAGCGAGGCAGGAAACAATCAGCCCCAGCATTTT.

This clonotype was detected many times. The chain combines TRBV30 with TRBJ2-7; 7 bases are shared with TRBD2. The CDR3 is 14 amino acids. Trimming removed 4 bases from V and 4 bases from J; junction bases left unmatched: 10. The germline V gene encodes CDR1 GTSNPN and CDR2 SVGIG (reference sequence). The CDR3 DNA follows: TGTGCCTGGACTCCCGGGACTACACCATACGAGCAGTACTTC. Amino acids: CAWTPGTTPYEQYF.

The chain links TRBV10-3 to TRBJ2-7; 13 nucleotides match TRBD2. V shed 8 bases, J shed 0 bases, and the junction held 4 bases outside the gene matches. The germline V gene has CDR1 ENHRY and CDR2 SYGVKD. The length of the CDR3 is 15 residues. CDR3 in amino acids: CAIGTSGALSYEQYF. Written as DNA, the CDR3 is TGTGCCATCGGGACTAGCGGGGCTCTCTCCTACGAGCAGTACTTC.

This clonotype was detected ten times or more. The chain uses TRBV30 and TRBJ2-2, with D possibly TRBD1 on 6 matching bases. Trimming took off 4 bases at V and 6 bases at J, with 9 bases between the two ends. The germline V gene has CDR1 GTSNPN and CDR2 SVGIG (reference sequence). This CDR3 comprises 12 residues. The CDR3 region is CAWNRDAGELFF. The DNA of the CDR3 is TGTGCCTGGAACAGGGATGCCGGGGAGCTGTTTTTT. The full variable domain, in which reference TRBV30 and TRBJ2-2 provide the parts outside the CDR3, is SQTIHQWPATLVQPVGSPLSLECTVEGTSNPNLYWYRQAAGRGLQLLFYSVGIGQISSEVPQNLSASRPQDRQFILSSKKLLLSDSGFYLCAWNRDAGELFFGEGSRLTVL.

This clonotype was recorded at least ten times. The CDR3 loop is CASSLGMGRPFKGTQYF. The CDR3 DNA is TGTGCCAGCAGCTTAGGCATGGGGCGGCCTTTCAAGGGTACGCAGTATTTT. The chain couples TRBV13 to TRBJ2-3; tentatively, D is TRBD1 (5 bases). The CDR3 totals 17 residues. Germline-derived CDR1 and CDR2 are PRHDT and FYEKMQ (reference sequence). V lost 0 bases to trimming and J lost 8 bases, with 21 bases between them.

In this sample, this clonotype turned up many times. The gene calls are TRBV18 and TRBJ2-5; D not certain. Germline V gene sequence: CDR1 KGHSH, CDR2 LQKENI. This CDR3 region has 15 residues. V was cut by 3 bases and J by 5 bases, with 16 bases left in between. As DNA, the CDR3 is TGTGCCAGCTCACCTGGTCCGGTTCGGCGGGAGACCCAGTACTTC. This encodes CASSPGPVRRETQYF.

Ten or more counts support this clonotype. The rearrangement joins TRBV27 to TRBJ2-1; 7 bases fit TRBD2. Germline CDR1 and CDR2: MNHEY and SMNVEV (reference sequence). The V segment lost 0 bases and the J segment 8 bases; nucleotides outside the gene matches: 4. CDR3 length equals 14 residues. The CDR3, as DNA: TGTGCCAGCAGTTTATCAGCGGGGTTCGATGAGCAGTTCTTC. Its protein product is CASSLSAGFDEQFF.

This clonotype was seen ten or more times. This chain connects TRBV28 to TRBJ2-1; D is possibly TRBD2 (5 bases). Germline values: CDR1 MDHEN, CDR2 SYDVKM. The CDR3 loop spans 15 amino acids. Trimming left V 4 bases short and J 2 bases short, with 12 bases between. The CDR3 reads CASSSGLGPYNEQFF. In DNA form, the CDR3 reads TGTGCCAGCAGTTCCGGACTGGGCCCCTACAATGAGCAGTTCTTC. The entire variable domain, with the rest obtained from reference TRBV28 and TRBJ2-1, is as follows: DVKVTQSSRYLVKRTGEKVFLECVQDMDHENMFWYRQDPGLGLRLIYFSYDVKMKEKGDIPEGYSVSREKKERFSLILESASTNQTSMYLCASSSGLGPYNEQFFGPGTRLTVL.

This clonotype showed up many times. Given a much more abundant clone one base away, this may be a read error. This rearrangement joins TRBV6-1 to TRBJ1-1; 9 bases are a match to TRBD1. The junction had 4 bases not matched to a gene; V was cut back by 7 bases and J by 1 base. The germline CDR1 and CDR2 sequences are MNHNS and SASEGT. CDR3 length: 14 amino acids. The CDR3 DNA reads TGTGCCAGCACTTTGGGACAGGGGAACACTGAAGCTTTCTTT. Protein: CASTLGQGNTEAFF.

A word on this clonotype: It is likely a read error, because the conserved phenylalanine at the end of the CDR3 is missing. The chain combines TRBV20-1 with TRBJ1-6; a weak D match, TRBD1 (6 bases). Germline V lookup: CDR1 DFQATT, CDR2 SNEGSKA (reference sequence). The V and J ends lost 3 bases and 7 bases respectively, with 16 bases between them. CDR3 length: 15 amino acids. This CDR3 reads CSASVQGLKNSPLHS. The CDR3 DNA reads TGCAGTGCTAGTGTGCAGGGGCTTAAGAATTCACCCCTCCACTCT.

This clonotype was counted a few times. The J gene is TRBJ2-1, the V gene TRBV6-1; D ambiguous. Germline V gene sequence: CDR1 MNHNS, CDR2 SASEGT. The CDR3 is 12 residues long. Trimming shortened V by 8 bases and J by 3 bases, and 8 bases separated the two germline ends. The CDR3 DNA reads TGTGCCAGCGCCGGCAGCTACAATGAGCAGTTCTTC. Residues: CASAGSYNEQFF.

This clonotype was seen at least ten times. V is TRBV18 and J is TRBJ1-3, with D hard to call. Per the germline V gene, CDR1 is KGHSH and CDR2 is LQKENI. The CDR3 is 15 residues long. The germline V and J ends were trimmed by 1 base and 6 bases, with 13 bases remaining between them. This chain's CDR3 is CASSPQEGSTNTIYF. The CDR3 nucleotides are TGTGCCAGCTCACCACAAGAAGGGTCGACAAACACCATATATTTT. The full variable domain, with the rest looked up from reference TRBV18 and TRBJ1-3, is NAGVMQNPRHLVRRRGQEARLRCSPMKGHSHVYWYRQLPEEGLKFMVYLQKENIIDESGMPKERFSAEFPKEGPSILRIQQVVRGDSAAYFCASSPQEGSTNTIYFGEGSWLTVV.

This clonotype was seen ten or more times. V gene TRBV29-1 combines with J gene TRBJ1-2; no reliable D call. Germline V gene data show CDR1 as SQVTM and CDR2 as ANQGSEA. The CDR3 extends over 14 amino acids. Trimming left V 0 bases short and J 6 bases short, with 14 bases between. The CDR3 protein is CSVEDGSPVDGYTF. In nucleotides, the CDR3 is TGCAGCGTTGAAGACGGCTCTCCGGTGGATGGCTACACCTTC. The variable domain in full, completed from reference TRBV29-1 and TRBJ1-2, reads SAVISQKPSRDICQRGTSLTIQCQVDSQVTMMFWYRQQPGQSLTLIATANQGSEATYESGFVIDKFPISRPNLTFSTLTVSNMSPEDSSIYLCSVEDGSPVDGYTFGSGTRLTVV.

This chain connects TRBV5-8 to TRBJ1-5, with D uncertain. V lost 3 bases and J 2 bases, leaving 9 bases between the germline ends. The germline V gene encodes CDR1 SGHTS and CDR2 YDEGEE. The CDR3 is made up of 14 amino acids. This CDR3 reads CASSSGGCNQPQHF. CDR3 sequence (DNA): TGTGCCAGCAGCTCGGGAGGGTGCAATCAGCCCCAGCATTTT.